The clone carrying this T cell receptor beta chain was counted a few times. No antigen is known for it. These data belong to a study of T cell repertoires in cytomegalovirus infection. In the study overall: CMV infection and matching HLA type were both indicated by public TCR beta signatures.

General study results and limits: Individuals carrying CMV plus the relevant HLA were identified by cumulative frequency of public TCR beta families.

The ends were cut back, 7 bases at V and 0 bases at J, with 7 bases in the middle. The germline gives CDR1 LGHDT, CDR2 YNNKEL (reference sequence). The CDR3 runs 13 residues. Each CDR3 protein gets one entry after TCRdb re-called the reads with MiXCR. The sample includes 400,000 to 550,000 distinct CDR3 sequences, approximately 10% of them seen just once. Material for sequencing was PBMCs. The sequence derives from a human donor in good health (CMV status not recorded). Some clones in this sample may be carry-over from other donors' samples. The chain has TRBV3-1 and TRBJ1-3; no clear D gene. CDR3 amino acids: CASTMTSGNTIYF. The CDR3 DNA is TGTGCCAGCACCATGACCTCTGGAAACACCATATATTTT.